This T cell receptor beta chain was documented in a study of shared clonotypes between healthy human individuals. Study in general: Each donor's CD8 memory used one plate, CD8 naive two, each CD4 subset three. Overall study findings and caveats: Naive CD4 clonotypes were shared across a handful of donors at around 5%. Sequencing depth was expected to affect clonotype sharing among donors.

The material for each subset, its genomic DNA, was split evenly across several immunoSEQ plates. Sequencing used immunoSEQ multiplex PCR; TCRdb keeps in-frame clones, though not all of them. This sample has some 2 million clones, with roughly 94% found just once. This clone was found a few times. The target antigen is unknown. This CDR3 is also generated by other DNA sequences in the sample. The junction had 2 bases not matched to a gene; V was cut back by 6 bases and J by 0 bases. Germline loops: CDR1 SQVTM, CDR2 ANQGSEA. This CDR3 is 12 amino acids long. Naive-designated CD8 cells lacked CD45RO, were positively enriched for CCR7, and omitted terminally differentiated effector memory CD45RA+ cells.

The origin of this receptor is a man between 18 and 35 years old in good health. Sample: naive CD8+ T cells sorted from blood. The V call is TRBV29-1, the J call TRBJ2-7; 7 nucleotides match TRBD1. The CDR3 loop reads CSVGDSSYEQYF. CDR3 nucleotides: TGCAGCGTGGGGGACAGCTCCTACGAGCAGTACTTC.